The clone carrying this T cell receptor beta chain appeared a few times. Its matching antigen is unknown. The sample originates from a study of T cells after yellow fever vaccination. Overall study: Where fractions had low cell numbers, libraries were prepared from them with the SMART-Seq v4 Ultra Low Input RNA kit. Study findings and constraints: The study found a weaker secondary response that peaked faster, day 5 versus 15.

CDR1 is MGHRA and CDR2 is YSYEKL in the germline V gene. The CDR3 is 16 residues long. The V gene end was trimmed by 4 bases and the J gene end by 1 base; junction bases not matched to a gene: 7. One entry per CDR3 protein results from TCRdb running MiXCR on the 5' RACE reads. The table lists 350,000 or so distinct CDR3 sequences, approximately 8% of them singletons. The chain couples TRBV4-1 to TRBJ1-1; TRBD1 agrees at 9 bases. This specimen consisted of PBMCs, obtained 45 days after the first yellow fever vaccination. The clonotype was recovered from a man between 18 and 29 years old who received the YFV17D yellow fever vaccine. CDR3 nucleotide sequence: TGCGCCAGCAGCCCCACCGGGACAGGGTCGAACACTGAAGCTTTCTTT. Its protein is CASSPTGTGSNTEAFF.